This TCR beta chain was identified in a study of shared clonotypes between healthy human individuals. Study information: Three plates each covered CD4 naive and memory; CD8 naive two, CD8 memory one.

Findings and limits, study-wide: Naive CD4 clonotypes overlapped across a handful of donors at around 4.8%. Lower generation probabilities were found for non-shared clonotypes than for those shared by all four donors. Large depth notwithstanding, sorted-subset sequencing proved incomplete by rarefaction.

A remark on this clone: What it binds is unknown. One junction end disagrees with the germline gene, perhaps due to a read error.

CDR1 and CDR2 (germline): MDHEN, SYDVKM. The CDR3 loop spans 14 amino acids. Some clones are missing from TCRdb's copy, which holds only in-frame ones; the method was immunoSEQ multiplex PCR. The table has about 730,000 clones, 55% to 80% seen once. The J gene is TRBJ1-5, the V gene TRBV28, with 12 bases fitting TRBD1. The specimen sequenced was memory CD4+ T cells sorted from blood. Sample subset: CD45RA-negative fraction. The sequence was collected from a woman in her twenties or thirties in good health. CDR3 amino acids: CATSGTGGRQPQHF. In nucleotides, the CDR3 is TGTGCCACCAGTGGGACAGGGGGCCGGCAGCCCCAGCATTTT.